This T cell receptor beta chain derives from a study of cytomegalovirus exposure and HLA in healthy donors (dated by TCRdb to 2016 to 2017). Background for the entire study: According to an earlier analysis of a few hundred of the donors, roughly 180 million T cells yielded over 90 million unique TCR beta sequences and less than 300 Gb of sequence data. About 320 gigabases of sequencing data and 78 million or so unique TCR sequences were included in an early release covering around 650 HLA-typed donors. Among the roughly 390 genotyped donors, 75% to 90% belonged to the genetic ancestry cluster associated with self-reported Caucasian donors. The aim of the study was to test whether cataloging public T cell receptors could identify signatures of past pathogen exposure. The T cell repertoires of around 670 subjects were profiled by immunosequencing and related to cytomegalovirus serostatus. In addition to the first cohort of 650 to 750 subjects, a separate validation cohort of approximately 130 different subjects was used. High-throughput TCR immunosequencing, statistical association of individual TCRs with disease status, and machine learning were combined to predict cytomegalovirus infection status. A later analysis re-analyzed previously published TCR beta repertoires from 660 or so donors and added high-resolution HLA genotyping to study TCR occurrence patterns. Rather than using new phenotypic data, the later analysis identified candidate immune exposures from TCR beta sequences and from how often those sequences occurred across donors. An earlier analysis of several hundred of the donors applied high-throughput TCR beta sequencing to assess whether each TCR beta V gene segment acted as functional or pseudogenic. Donor age, sex, ethnicity and CMV serostatus were collected together with the repertoire data. A later genetic analysis used genome-wide SNP genotypes for about three fifths of the 666 donors, treating that subset as a discovery cohort. All discovery cohort repertoires had been generated on a single sequencing platform. Both class I and class II loci were covered by HLA typing, at four-digit resolution. Typing coverage varied by locus: about 620-630 donors for A, B, C, DRB1 and DQB1; more than 500 for DQA1; 606 for DPA1; about 450 for DPB1. Several DR-DQ haplotypes were handled as single units for association and clustering because linkage in the cohort was strong. Across roughly 420 genotyped donors of the cohort, an average of about 200,000 unique TCR beta nucleotide sequences per donor were sequenced, and around 20% of those sequences were non-productive.

Library generation was performed with the immunoSEQ multiplex PCR assay. The multiplex PCR relied on a mix of 60 forward primers for TCR Vbeta segments and 13 reverse primers for TCR Jbeta segments. Amplification of the CDR3 region of rearranged TCR beta genes was performed with a multiplex PCR assay on genomic DNA. The amplified TCR beta libraries were sequenced on the Illumina HiSeq System as 87-base-pair reads. Processing in the source paper ran as follows. Across the 700 or so repertoires, a later analysis counted around 80 million unique TCR beta chains, around 11 million of which were shared by at least two donors. A nearest-neighbor algorithm error-corrected the raw reads and collapsed the reads into unique sequences, merging closely related sequences to remove PCR and sequencing errors. To assign V, D and J gene segments, CDR3 sequences were aligned to IMGT reference sequences. For a sequence to be retained, a match of at least six nucleotides was required to both a V gene segment and a J gene segment. A rearrangement counted as productive if the CDR3 had no stop codons and remained in frame with V and J, and every other rearrangement counted as non-productive. Following IMGT convention, CDR3 was defined as the stretch from the second conserved V-encoded cysteine up to the conserved J-encoded phenylalanine. In an earlier analysis of around 600 of the donors, sequences lacking an unambiguous match to a single V gene segment were excluded. An earlier analysis of a few hundred of the donors called V segments functional above 56.7% productive rearrangements and segregating when the between-donor standard deviation exceeded 5%. A statistical classification framework was built to diagnose cytomegalovirus status from the catalog of TCR beta chain sequences. V and J gene assignment, in a later analysis, came from comparing TCR nucleotide sequences with IMGT/GENE-DB human TR gene sequences. The TCRdist pipeline was used in a later analysis to assign CDR3 sequences and most-parsimonious VDJ recombination scenarios. In a later analysis, every TCR beta chain was defined by the combination of its CDR3 amino acid sequence and its V-gene family, and reads without a unique V-gene family were dropped. As a way to deal with suspected cross-contamination and a sequencing artifact, a later analysis dropped under 600 nucleotide sequences that were highly shared and had low generation probability. A later analysis calculated a clonal expansion index for each public chain from normalized within-repertoire ranks of inferred template counts. In a later analysis, generation probabilities were computed using a VDJ recombination model fitted to out-of-frame rearrangements, and the results were checked against IGoR. Hypergeometric tests were used in a later analysis to score TCR-TCR, TCR-HLA and TCR-CMV co-occurrence, with a repertoire-size bias correction applied to the TCR pairs. False discovery rates were estimated in a later analysis by permuting HLA or CMV assignments 20 times. A later analysis grouped co-occurring TCRs with DBSCAN, adding TCRdist sequence similarity when clustering within HLA-allele-positive subsets. For co-occurrence clustering, repertoires with fewer than 30,000 or more than 120,000 public chains were excluded, along with 4 to 6 repertoires with anomalous nucleotide sharing. TCRdb carries this immuneACCESS record with in-frame sequences only. Its versions omit some clonotypes, under half of them owing to an unresolved V gene in the studies checked, with the rest unexplained. That table furnishes V, J and clone size, whereas the DNA furnished D and trimming. The sample includes more than 85,000 clones, with 65% to 90% observed a single time. The ten top clones hold 0.9% to 1.5% of the sample.

The cohort consisted of hundreds of healthy bone marrow donors. Cohort members were all nominally healthy when sampled, although unrecorded immune exposures were likely present. The donor tested CMV seronegative and was one of the 352 seronegative cohort members. Every donor gave a peripheral blood sample, and the peripheral blood mononuclear cells from that sample were used for TCR beta sequencing. The Qiagen DNeasy Blood Extraction Kit was used to extract genomic DNA from the blood cell samples. Study-level results and caveats: The 87-base-pair reads could not distinguish some IMGT-functional V segments, including TRBV6-2 and TRBV6-3, so those segments were excluded. A total of about 180 TCR beta chains were listed by the study as associated with cytomegalovirus. Compared with equally common non-associated chains, HLA-associated TCR beta chains in a later analysis were more clonally expanded and had lower generation probabilities. A later analysis associated 17,000 or so TCR beta sequences with specific HLA alleles at a false discovery rate of 0.05. In vitro tests confirmed that a few of the cytomegalovirus-associated TCR beta chains recognize cytomegalovirus antigens. According to a later analysis, parvovirus B19, influenza, CMV and Epstein-Barr virus appeared linked to several top co-occurrence clusters. Because some donors lacked HLA typing at each locus, the association tests relied only on the typed subset. In both the original and validation cohorts, the classifier was reported to diagnose cytomegalovirus status with high specificity and sensitivity. Most CMV-associated TCR beta chains appeared to be HLA-restricted in a later analysis, and the HLA associations seemed to be driven largely by CMV exposure. Only TCR beta chains were sequenced in this cohort, and the absence of alpha or paired-chain data limited detectable features. A cluster of highly shared sequence variants was judged likely to be a technical artifact of the sequencing pipeline. A further reported finding was that TCR beta sequences accurately predicted the HLA-A and HLA-B alleles for most subjects in the first cohort. V-gene and J-gene trimming of TCR beta chains was associated with a missense DCLRE1C variant in a later genetic analysis, and the association was replicated in an independent cohort. Because counts were too low, around 17 rarely observed V segments, including chromosome 9 orphons, were left out of the earlier analysis of 500 to 750 of the donors. A later analysis found that TCR association rates varied across HLA loci, with DRB1 alleles showing the most associated TCRs and HLA-C alleles the fewest. Across donors, most TCR sequences were observed very rarely, whereas some public TCRs were present in many individuals. The authors suggested that the approach could potentially be extended to other disease states and immunological phenotypes. For the cohort, immune exposure information was limited to CMV serostatus. Linkage disequilibrium might explain the correlated functional status among segregating V segments, but an unknown experimental factor could not be excluded. In a later genetic analysis, fewer N-insertions in productive TCRs were reported among donors in an Asian-associated ancestry cluster than the approximately 670-donor mean. An earlier analysis of around 540 of the donors showed that most TCR beta V segments appeared in productive rearrangements either about 90% or about 30% of the time, which broadly matched IMGT annotations. Strong co-occurrence of HLA alleles, especially DR and DQ, made assigning TCR associations to individual alleles difficult. Presence/absence analyses assumed roughly uniform sequencing depth across donors, an assumption that may not hold.

This clone came up a few times. What antigen it recognizes has not been identified. No clone much larger than this one lies a single base away; base qualities are absent. Based on the germline V gene (reference sequence), the CDR1 and CDR2 sequences are SEHNR and FQNEAQ. The CDR3 runs 17 amino acids, cysteine and phenylalanine included. CDR3 DNA only is kept here, 51 bases in frame from base 1. At the junction V is shortened by 5 bases and J by 4 bases; bases outside the gene matches: 16. This clonotype was obtained from a woman aged 18 to 35 in good health and CMV-seronegative. Sample: PBMCs. This receptor chain uses TRBV7-9 and TRBJ1-2; TRBD1 agrees with 7 junctional bases. CDR3 region: CASSIKGPPGQLYGYTF. The DNA is as follows: TGTGCCAGCAGCATTAAGGGCCCCCCGGGACAGCTCTATGGCTACACCTTC.